Shown below are 19 T cell receptor beta chains from a single sample sequenced in a study of blood T cell repertoires in COVID-19. The protocol was immunoSEQ multiplex PCR, while the TCRdb copy is restricted to in-frame clones and leaves out a portion. The repertoire has fewer than 500,000 clones, roughly 85% of them found once; the top ten carry approximately 2%. Sequencing was carried out using PBMCs or T cells enriched from blood (not recorded which). The receptors stem from a woman between 18 and 30 years old with acute COVID-19.

The gene calls are TRBV7-9 and TRBJ1-2; D unresolved. Trimming cost V 1 base and J 7 bases, with 13 bases left between them. This CDR3 spans 14 amino acids. The V gene's germline CDR1 is SEHNR and CDR2 FQNEAQ (reference sequence). DNA of the CDR3: TGTGCCAGCAGCTTAGATGTGGTGGGCTCTGGCTACACCTTC. Amino acids: CASSLDVVGSGYTF.

In its sample, this clone was seen once. This chain uses TRBV28 with TRBJ1-5; TRBD1 agrees at 7 bases. V dropped 7 bases and J dropped 7; count of bases not matched to a gene: 10. CDR3 size: 14 residues. Germline CDR1 MDHEN, CDR2 SYDVKM. In DNA, the CDR3 is TGTGCCAGCACCGAGGGGGCGGGAAACCAGCCCCAGCATTTT. Encoded protein: CASTEGAGNQPQHF.

This chain uses TRBV19 with TRBJ1-2; maybe TRBD1 (5 bases). The CDR3 spans 14 residues. V was trimmed by 3 bases and J by 3 bases, leaving 11 bases between them. The germline V gene encodes CDR1 LNHDA and CDR2 SQIVND (reference sequence). Here the CDR3 reads CASSIGPGDYGYTF. The DNA for the CDR3 is TGTGCCAGTAGTATCGGTCCGGGGGACTATGGCTACACCTTC.

V usage is TRBV6-6 and J usage is TRBJ2-5, with TRBD2 matching 12 bases. Germline trimming cut 6 bases from V and 5 bases from J; bases unmatched to any gene: 10. There are 16 residues in the CDR3. The germline V gene has CDR1 MNHNY and CDR2 SVGAGI (reference sequence). The CDR3 coding sequence is TGTGCCAGCAGGCCAGGACTAGCGGGGTTGGCGGAGACCCAGTACTTC. It specifies CASRPGLAGLAETQYF.

The gene calls are TRBV7-8 and TRBJ1-2; 9 nucleotides line up with TRBD1. Germline V gives CDR1 SGHVS, CDR2 FQNEAQ. CDR3 length: 16 amino acids. Trimming cost V 5 bases and J 0 bases; bases outside gene matches: 7. In DNA form, the CDR3 reads TGTGCCAGCAGCGCCGGGACAGGGATAGCTAACTATGGCTACACCTTC. Translation gives CASSAGTGIANYGYTF.

This rearrangement joins TRBV6-5 to TRBJ2-5; TRBD2 matches at 10 bases. This CDR3 is built from 15 residues. Germline CDR1 and CDR2: MNHEY and SVGAGI. J was trimmed by 2 bases and V by 8 bases; bases with no gene match: 8. Here the CDR3 DNA reads TGTGCCAGCTCAGATTTAGCGGGAGGACAAGAGACCCAGTACTTC. It specifies CASSDLAGGQETQYF.

This clone was counted between two and nine times. The chain links TRBV29-1 to TRBJ2-3, with D perhaps TRBD2 (6 bases). CDR1 is SQVTM, CDR2 ANQGSEA, per germline. The CDR3 consists of 14 residues. Trimming cost V 8 bases and J 1 base, with 16 bases left between them. The CDR3 DNA reads TGCAGCTGTTCCGCGGGAAGTGGCACAGATACGCAGTATTTT. Amino acid sequence: CSCSAGSGTDTQYF.

This chain links TRBV7-9 with TRBJ1-6; D gene unclear. V was cut by 3 bases and J by 9 bases, with 6 bases left in between. Germline CDR1 is SEHNR and CDR2 is FQNEAQ (reference sequence). The CDR3 totals 12 residues. CDR3 DNA sequence: TGTGCCAGCAGCTTTTCATCTTCACCCCTCCACTTT. Translating gives CASSFSSSPLHF.

V is TRBV19 and J is TRBJ1-3, with a tentative D call TRBD1 (6 bases). This CDR3 region has 15 residues. The germline CDR1 and CDR2 sequences are LNHDA and SQIVND (reference sequence). V was cut by 6 bases and J by 0 bases, with 12 bases left in between. The CDR3: CASSPRTASGNTIYF. CDR3 nucleotides: TGTGCCAGTAGCCCCCGGACAGCCTCTGGAAACACCATATATTTT.

The gene calls are TRBV28 and TRBJ1-2, with 7 nucleotides matching TRBD1. Germline V CDR1 and CDR2: MDHEN, SYDVKM. Trimming took 1 base from V and 6 from J; bases not matched to a gene: 5. This CDR3 region has 14 residues. The CDR3 DNA reads TGTGCCAGCAGTTTATTTCAGGGGGGCGATGGCTACACCTTC. It codes for CASSLFQGGDGYTF.

This clone was seen a single time. The chain couples TRBV6-5 to TRBJ2-3; 9 bases fit TRBD2. Germline CDR1 and CDR2: MNHEY and SVGAGI. J lost 7 bases, V lost 8 bases, and 10 bases had no gene match. This CDR3 spans 14 amino acids. CDR3 loop: CASGSSGDGNTQYF. CDR3 coding DNA: TGTGCCAGCGGCTCTAGCGGGGATGGAAATACGCAGTATTTT.

The CDR3 loop reads CAWSWTGGRTELFF. The CDR3 DNA sequence: TGTGCCTGGAGTTGGACAGGGGGGAGGACGGAGCTGTTTTTT. V is TRBV30 and J is TRBJ2-2; 10 nucleotides align to TRBD1. The CDR3 runs 14 residues. Losses at the gene ends were 2 bases for V and 10 bases for J; bases not matched to a gene: 7. The germline CDR1 and CDR2 sequences are GTSNPN and SVGIG (reference sequence). Drawing the rest from reference TRBV30 and TRBJ2-2, the complete variable domain is SQTIHQWPATLVQPVGSPLSLECTVEGTSNPNLYWYRQAAGRGLQLLFYSVGIGQISSEVPQNLSASRPQDRQFILSSKKLLLSDSGFYLCAWSWTGGRTELFFGEGSRLTVL.

The V and J genes are TRBV7-2 and TRBJ1-3; possible D gene TRBD1, 5 bases. V lost 5 bases and J 3 bases, leaving 17 bases between the germline ends. This CDR3 is 16 amino acids long. In germline, CDR1 is SGHTA, CDR2 FQGNSA. The CDR3 bases are TGTGCCAGCAGCGCAGACCCCCAGGGCTTTGGAAACACCATATATTTT. Translated: CASSADPQGFGNTIYF. The full variable domain, with the rest looked up from reference TRBV7-2 and TRBJ1-3, is GAGVSQSPSNKVTEKGKDVELRCDPISGHTALYWYRQSLGQGLEFLIYFQGNSAPDKSGLPSDRFSAERTGGSVSTLTIQRTQQEDSAVYLCASSADPQGFGNTIYFGEGSWLTVV.

Only a few counts were recorded for this clone. J is TRBJ2-7 and V is TRBV19; the match to TRBD1 covers 9 bases. Germline V CDR1 and CDR2: LNHDA, SQIVND (reference sequence). The CDR3 length is 15 residues. The V gene end was trimmed by 0 bases and the J gene end by 3 bases; junction bases not matched to a gene: 3. For the CDR3, the DNA is TGTGCCAGTAGTATAGACGGACAGGGGATCTACGAGCAGTACTTC. Translation: CASSIDGQGIYEQYF.

V usage is TRBV9 and J usage is TRBJ1-3; 7 bases match TRBD1. The length of the CDR3 is 14 residues. Germline V gene lookup returns CDR1 SGDLS and CDR2 YYNGEE. Unmatched junction bases numbered 6, after V lost 7 bases and J lost 2 bases. The CDR3: CASGQDTPGNTIYF. CDR3 sequence (DNA): TGTGCCAGCGGACAGGACACTCCTGGAAACACCATATATTTT.

V usage is TRBV24-1 and J usage is TRBJ1-5, with TRBD1 matching 10 bases. Germline V gene sequence: CDR1 KGHDR, CDR2 SFDVKD. The trim removed 4 bases at V and 6 bases at J, leaving 5 bases unmatched. CDR3 length: 15 amino acids. The CDR3 here is CATSDRGQGSQPQHF. The CDR3 DNA sequence: TGTGCCACCAGTGACCGGGGACAGGGGTCTCAGCCCCAGCATTTT.

The chain employs TRBV10-3 and TRBJ1-6, with 10 bases lining up with TRBD1. CDR3 size: 14 residues. In germline, CDR1 is ENHRY, CDR2 SYGVKD. The V and J ends lost 8 bases and 8 bases, in that order; junction bases with no gene match: 6. CDR3 sequence reads: CAIATGGADSPLHF. The CDR3 DNA reads as TGTGCCATCGCGACAGGGGGCGCGGATTCACCCCTCCACTTT.

The rearrangement links TRBV28 to TRBJ1-3; D remains ambiguous. Trimming stripped 10 bases from V and 0 bases from J, with 7 bases between. The CDR3 extends over 12 amino acids. Germline V gene sequence: CDR1 MDHEN, CDR2 SYDVKM. This chain's CDR3 is CATADSGNTIYF. In DNA form, the CDR3 reads TGTGCCACCGCGGACTCTGGAAACACCATATATTTT.

The chain links TRBV3-1 (or the pseudogene TRBV3-2) to TRBJ2-5; 10 bases agree with TRBD2. Germline CDR1 LGHDT, CDR2 YNNKEL (reference sequence). The J segment lost 4 bases and the V segment lost 4 bases, leaving 9 bases of the junction unmatched. This CDR3 contains 16 residues. The CDR3 DNA sequence: TGTGCCAGCAGCCCAGGAAAGCGGGGGGGCCCAGAGACCCAGTACTTC. Its translation: CASSPGKRGGPETQYF.